A selection of T cell receptor beta chains follows, all from one sample in a study of identical twins. Each CDR3 protein gets one entry after TCRdb re-called the 5' RACE reads with MiXCR. The sample has 500,000 to 550,000 distinct CDR3 sequences; about 20% are singletons. Separately, the same data were catalogued under a study of T cells expressing NK-cell markers.

Sequences were obtained from CD4+ T cells sorted from blood. These receptor sequences come from a woman aged 18-35 years in good health. Each CDR3 is given with its conserved first and last residue. A D gene is named only where the DNA matches it firmly. Clone size is stated in some rows and not others, as once, few, many or a class when expanded.

>few|TRBV6-5|TRBJ1-2|.
TGTGCCAGCAGTTATGAAGGGGGCTACACCTTC
CASSYEGGYTF
>few|TRBV12-3/TRBV12-4|TRBJ2-2|.
TGTGCCAGCAGTTTCTGGACGAACACCGGGGAGCTGTTTTTT
CASSFWTNTGELFF
>few|TRBV7-9|TRBJ1-1|.
TGTGCCAGCAGCTCGGGGGGTGCGAACACTGAAGCTTTCTTT
CASSSGGANTEAFF
>many|TRBV18|TRBJ2-7|.
TGTGCCAGCTCATTCCCTAGGGAGCCTCACGAGCAGTACTTC
CASSFPREPHEQYF
>few|TRBV29-1|TRBJ2-1|.
TGCAGCGTCATAAATACGCGAGGCGGACTCAATGAGCAGTTCTTC
CSVINTRGGLNEQFF
>.|TRBV2|TRBJ2-7|TRBD1
TGTGCCAGCATCTACGGGACAGAGGACTACGAGCAGTACTTC
CASIYGTEDYEQYF
>many|TRBV11-2|TRBJ2-7|.
TGTGCCAGCAGCTCCATTGGAGGCAATCGGAGCTCCTACGAGCAGTACTTC
CASSSIGGNRSSYEQYF
>few|TRBV24-1|TRBJ2-3|.
TGTGCCACCAGGGGGGAAGATACGCAGTATTTT
CATRGEDTQYF
>few|TRBV20-1|TRBJ2-5|.
TGCAGTGCTACCGGGACCCAAGAGACCCAGTACTTC
CSATGTQETQYF
>few|TRBV6-2/TRBV6-3|TRBJ1-5|.
TGTGCCAGCAGTCCCACGGGCAGTCAGCCCCAGCATTTT
CASSPTGSQPQHF
>many|TRBV20-1|TRBJ2-3|TRBD1
TGCAGTACAGTCGCAGGGGGTGGAACAGATACGCAGTATTTT
CSTVAGGGTDTQYF
>few|TRBV20-1|TRBJ1-2|.
TGCAGTGCTAAGAGACCCGCGGGAGACTACACCTTC
CSAKRPAGDYTF
>few|TRBV20-1|TRBJ2-1|TRBD2
TGCAGTGCTCGGGGGACTACCCGAGGTGAGCAGTTCTTC
CSARGTTRGEQFF
>.|TRBV9|TRBJ2-7|.
TGTGCCAGCAGCGTACAGGGTTCGACTTACGAGCAGTACTTC
CASSVQGSTYEQYF
>.|TRBV5-1|TRBJ2-2|.
TGCGCCAGCAGCTTGAGTTCGGTTGGCACCGGGGAGCTGTTTTTT
CASSLSSVGTGELFF
>many|TRBV20-1|TRBJ1-1|.
TGCAGTGCTAGAGAGGAGACTGAAGCTTTCTTT
CSAREETEAFF
>few|TRBV20-1|TRBJ2-3|.
TGCAGCGGCATCCGGAGGGTCGGCGATACGCAGTATTTT
CSGIRRVGDTQYF
>.|TRBV20-1|TRBJ2-1|.
TGCAGTGCTAGAGATTTCCAGCAGAACTACAATGAGCAGTTCTTC
CSARDFQQNYNEQFF
>few|TRBV5-1|TRBJ2-3|.
TGCGCCAGCAGCAACGAGGGGGGGGACACAGATACGCAGTATTTT
CASSNEGGDTDTQYF
>few|TRBV10-3|TRBJ2-5|.
TGTGCCATCAGTGAGCGACTTCTACAAGAGACCCAGTACTTC
CAISERLLQETQYF
>few|TRBV20-1|TRBJ2-4|.
TGCAGTGCTAGAGAGGCGCCCATTCAGTACTTC
CSAREAPIQYF
>few|TRBV7-9|TRBJ2-2|.
TGTGCCAGCAGCTCCCATTCAGCCGGGGAGCTGTTTTTT
CASSSHSAGELFF
>many|TRBV18|TRBJ2-1|.
TGTGCCAGCTCACCGGAACTAGAGAGCGATGAGCAGTTCTTC
CASSPELESDEQFF
>.|TRBV20-1|TRBJ2-7|.
TGCAGCTCGATCTCGGGACCTCCCTACGAGCAGTACTTC
CSSISGPPYEQYF
>.|TRBV9|TRBJ1-1|.
TGTGCCAGCAGCGTGCGAGAGGGAGAGGGAGTGGGGGAAGCTTTCTTT
CASSVREGEGVGEAFF
>.|TRBV5-1|TRBJ1-3|.
TGCGCCAGCAGTTCTACGATCTCTGGAAACACCATATATTTT
CASSSTISGNTIYF
>few|TRBV5-1|TRBJ2-5|.
TGCGCCAGCAGGTCGAGAAGAGTCGGGGACCATTCAGAGACCCAGTACTTC
CASRSRRVGDHSETQYF
>.|TRBV12-3/TRBV12-4|TRBJ1-6|TRBD1
TGTGCCAGCAATAGGGGACAGGGGATGAATTCACCCCTCCACTTT
CASNRGQGMNSPLHF
>.|TRBV18|TRBJ2-1|TRBD1
TGTGCCAGCTCACGGGACAGGGGAGGAGAGCAGTTCTTC
CASSRDRGGEQFF
>few|TRBV12-3/TRBV12-4|TRBJ1-5|.
TGTGCCAGCAGTTTGGGGGGAACACAGCCCCAGCATTTT
CASSLGGTQPQHF
>once|TRBV6-2/TRBV6-3|TRBJ1-5|TRBD1
TGTGCCAGCAGCCACGGACAGGGAGTAAGTCAGCCCCAGCATTTT
CASSHGQGVSQPQHF
>few|TRBV4-1|TRBJ1-3|.
TGCGCCTCGGGGCAACCTTCTGGAAACACCATATATTTT
CASGQPSGNTIYF
>.|TRBV4-3|TRBJ1-5|.
TGCGCCAGCAGCCTCAAGTACGGTAGCAATCAGCCCCAGCATTTT
CASSLKYGSNQPQHF
>.|TRBV5-1|TRBJ2-2|TRBD1
TGCGCCAGCAGCGGCGACAGGGGGACGAACACCGGGGAGCTGTTTTTT
CASSGDRGTNTGELFF
>few|TRBV9|TRBJ1-2|.
TGTGCCAGCAAAGGGGGGGACTATGGCTACACCTTC
CASKGGDYGYTF
>.|TRBV25-1|TRBJ2-1|TRBD1
TGTGCCAGCAGTCCGCCGGGACAGGGGCGTGTATGGAGATACAATGAGCAGTTCTTC
CASSPPGQGRVWRYNEQFF
>.|TRBV6-8|TRBJ2-1|TRBD2
TGTGCCAGCAGTTACGGTTTAACGAAAGTTTGGACTAGCGGAGTTAGTGGCAATGAGCAGTTCTTC
CASSYGLTKVWTSGVSGNEQFF
>.|TRBV11-3|TRBJ2-1|TRBD1
TGTGCCAGCAGCCCGCGGAGTCAGGGGGCCAACAATGAGCAGTTCTTC
CASSPRSQGANNEQFF
>.|TRBV7-2|TRBJ2-3|.
TGTGCCAGCAGCTTATCGGAGAGGGGTACGCAGTATTTT
CASSLSERGTQYF
>.|TRBV20-1|TRBJ2-3|TRBD2
TGCAGTGCTAGTCAGGGACTAGCGGGAGGAGATACGCAGTATTTT
CSASQGLAGGDTQYF
>few|TRBV6-1|TRBJ2-3|TRBD2
TGTGCCAGCAGTGCTCCCGGGACTAGCGGGAGAGATACGCAGTATTTT
CASSAPGTSGRDTQYF
>.|TRBV9|TRBJ2-2|.
TGTGCCAGCAGCCCGGCCCGAAGGCCCTACACCGCGAACACCGGGGAGCTGTTTTTT
CASSPARRPYTANTGELFF
>once|TRBV20-1|TRBJ2-3|TRBD2
TGCAGTGCTAGGCTGCTAGCGGGAGGGACTGGTACGCAGTATTTT
CSARLLAGGTGTQYF
>.|TRBV5-5|TRBJ2-3|.
TGTGCCAGCAGACAGGAGCCCGGCACAGATACGCAGTATTTT
CASRQEPGTDTQYF
>.|TRBV20-1|TRBJ2-1|TRBD1
TGCAGTGCTACCCGGGACAGGGGTGTGGATGAGCAGTTCTTC
CSATRDRGVDEQFF
>many|TRBV3-1|TRBJ2-2|.
TGTGCCAGCAGCCAGAACATCAAGGAGGAGCTGTTTTTT
CASSQNIKEELFF
>few|TRBV7-2|TRBJ2-5|.
TGTGCCAGCAGCTTACAAGCGTCGTCCCAAGAGACCCAGTACTTC
CASSLQASSQETQYF
>few|TRBV6-2/TRBV6-3|TRBJ2-7|.
TGTGCCAGCAGTTACTCGAGATTCAAAGGCGAAGCCGACTACGAGCAGTACTTC
CASSYSRFKGEADYEQYF
>few|TRBV20-1|TRBJ1-6|.
TGCAGTGCTCCGACGCGGCAGGGATCGGGCTCCTATAATTCACCCCTCCACTTT
CSAPTRQGSGSYNSPLHF
>.|TRBV29-1|TRBJ2-7|.
TGCAGCGTTGGTTGGGGCACCTACGAGCAGTACTTC
CSVGWGTYEQYF
>few|TRBV6-5|TRBJ1-3|.
TGTGCCAGCAGTTACAATTCCGGGGCTGGAAACACCATATATTTT
CASSYNSGAGNTIYF
>few|TRBV7-2|TRBJ2-2|.
TGTGCCAGCAGCTTCCACAACACCGGGGAGCTGTTTTTT
CASSFHNTGELFF
>.|TRBV7-6|TRBJ1-5|.
TGTGCCAGCAGCTTAGGATGGGGAACCGGTCAGCCCCAGCATTTT
CASSLGWGTGQPQHF
>.|TRBV5-8|TRBJ2-1|TRBD1
TGTGCCAGCAGCTTGAGACAGGGGGCCGCCTACAATGAGCAGTTCTTC
CASSLRQGAAYNEQFF
>once|TRBV6-5|TRBJ2-1|.
TGTGCCAGCAGTTACTCGTCGGGAGTGCCAAATGAGCAGTTCTTC
CASSYSSGVPNEQFF
>.|TRBV3-1|TRBJ2-6|.
TGTGCCAGCAGCCAAGAGGGGGCTGGGGCCAACGTCCTGACTTTC
CASSQEGAGANVLTF
>few|TRBV7-9|TRBJ1-2|.
TGTGCCACCCCTAAACAGGGCGACTATGGCTACACCTTC
CATPKQGDYGYTF